What follows are 5 T cell receptor beta chains derived from one specimen sequenced in a study of shared clonotypes between healthy human individuals. Using immunoSEQ multiplex PCR, the repertoire was profiled, and TCRdb retains in-frame clones only, with some absent. This table has nearly 1,000,000 clones, around three quarters appearing once. Input material: memory CD4+ T cells sorted from blood. Subset given: CD45RA-negative fraction. The receptors shown here come from a man aged 18-30 years in good health.

The V call is TRBV10-2, the J call TRBJ2-5; possibly TRBD1 or TRBD2 for D (5 bases each). Germline CDR1 reads WSHSY; CDR2 reads SAAADI. The CDR3 is made up of 16 amino acids. V was trimmed by 0 bases and J by 0 bases, leaving 11 bases between them. In DNA form, the CDR3 reads TGCGCCAGCAGTGAGTCCGGGACGAATTACCAAGAGACCCAGTACTTC. Its translation is CASSESGTNYQETQYF.

J is TRBJ2-3 and V is TRBV5-4; 12 nucleotides match TRBD2. Germline V lookup: CDR1 SGHNT, CDR2 YYREEE (reference sequence). The CDR3 totals 16 residues. The V gene end was trimmed by 4 bases and the J gene end by 7 bases; junction bases not matched to a gene: 10. Here the CDR3 reads CASSSPTSGRMNTQYF. The CDR3 coding sequence is TGTGCCAGCAGCAGCCCGACTAGCGGGAGAATGAATACGCAGTATTTT.

The gene calls are TRBV6-1 and TRBJ2-1; 14 positions agree with TRBD2. Germline trimming cut 6 bases from V and 7 bases from J; bases unmatched to any gene: 5. The CDR3 has 15 residues. Germline V gives CDR1 MNHNS, CDR2 SASEGT. CDR3 amino acids: CASRGLAGAGNEQFF. The CDR3 DNA reads TGTGCCAGCAGGGGACTAGCGGGGGCGGGGAATGAGCAGTTCTTC.

V usage is TRBV29-1 and J usage is TRBJ2-3; TRBD2 matches at 7 bases. The germline V gene has CDR1 SQVTM and CDR2 ANQGSEA. The CDR3 extends over 13 amino acids. J was trimmed by 3 bases and V by 6 bases; bases with no gene match: 6. The CDR3 sequence: CSVIPAGTDTQYF. CDR3 DNA sequence: TGCAGCGTCATCCCAGCGGGAACAGATACGCAGTATTTT.

V gene TRBV6-6 combines with J gene TRBJ1-6; no clear D. The germline V gene has CDR1 MNHNY and CDR2 SVGAGI (reference sequence). V was shortened by 2 bases and J by 7 bases, with 15 bases between the two germline ends. The CDR3 is 16 residues long. This CDR3 is CASSYRDPEGNSPLHF. The CDR3 nucleotides read TGTGCCAGCAGTTACCGTGACCCTGAAGGGAATTCACCCCTCCACTTT.